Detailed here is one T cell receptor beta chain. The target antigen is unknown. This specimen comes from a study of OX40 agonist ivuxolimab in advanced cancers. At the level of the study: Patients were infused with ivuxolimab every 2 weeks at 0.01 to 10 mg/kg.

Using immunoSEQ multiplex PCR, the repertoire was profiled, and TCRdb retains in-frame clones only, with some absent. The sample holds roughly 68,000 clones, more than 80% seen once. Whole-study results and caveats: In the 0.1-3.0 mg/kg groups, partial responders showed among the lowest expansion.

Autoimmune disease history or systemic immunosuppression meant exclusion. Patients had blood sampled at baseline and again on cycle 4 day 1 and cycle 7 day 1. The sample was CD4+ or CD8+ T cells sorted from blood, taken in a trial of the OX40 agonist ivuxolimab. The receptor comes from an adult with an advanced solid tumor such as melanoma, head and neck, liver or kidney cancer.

CDR3 in DNA: TGTGCCAGCAGCCAAGACGGCTACTATGGCTACACCTTC. It is translated as CASSQDGYYGYTF. The chain has TRBV6-6 and TRBJ1-2; D is ambiguous. Per germline, CDR1 MNHNY and CDR2 SVGAGI (reference sequence). V lost 6 bases to trimming and J lost 3 bases, with 11 bases between them. CDR3 length: 13 residues.